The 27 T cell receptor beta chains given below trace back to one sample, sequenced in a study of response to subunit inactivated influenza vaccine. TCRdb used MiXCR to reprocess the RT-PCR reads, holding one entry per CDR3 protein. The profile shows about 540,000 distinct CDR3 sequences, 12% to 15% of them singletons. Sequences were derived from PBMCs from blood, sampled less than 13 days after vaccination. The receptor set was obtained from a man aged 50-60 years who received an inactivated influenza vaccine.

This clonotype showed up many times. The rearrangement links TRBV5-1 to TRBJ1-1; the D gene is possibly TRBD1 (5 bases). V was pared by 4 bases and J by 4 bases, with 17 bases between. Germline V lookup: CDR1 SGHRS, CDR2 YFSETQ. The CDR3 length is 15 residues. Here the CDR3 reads CASSATGGVATEAFF. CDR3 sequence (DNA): TGCGCCAGCAGCGCCACCGGAGGGGTGGCCACTGAAGCTTTCTTT. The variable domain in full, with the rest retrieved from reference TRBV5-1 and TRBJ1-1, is KAGVTQTPRYLIKTRGQQVTLSCSPISGHRSVSWYQQTPGQGLQFLFEYFSETQRNKGNFPGRFSGRQFSNSRSEMNVSTLELGDSALYLCASSATGGVATEAFFGQGTRLTVV.

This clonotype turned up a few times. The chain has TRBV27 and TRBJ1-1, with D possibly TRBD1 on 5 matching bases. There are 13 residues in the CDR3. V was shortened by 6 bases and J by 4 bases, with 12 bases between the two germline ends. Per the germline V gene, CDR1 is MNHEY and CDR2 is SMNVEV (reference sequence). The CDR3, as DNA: TGTGCCAGCAGCCGTCCCAGGGCCACTGAAGCTTTCTTT. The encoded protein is CASSRPRATEAFF.

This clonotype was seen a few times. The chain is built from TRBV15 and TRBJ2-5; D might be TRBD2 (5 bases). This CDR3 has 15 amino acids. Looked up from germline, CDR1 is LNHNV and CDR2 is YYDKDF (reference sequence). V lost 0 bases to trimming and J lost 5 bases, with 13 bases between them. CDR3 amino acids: CATSRDAASFETQYF. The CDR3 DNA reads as TGTGCCACCAGCAGAGATGCGGCTAGCTTTGAGACCCAGTACTTC.

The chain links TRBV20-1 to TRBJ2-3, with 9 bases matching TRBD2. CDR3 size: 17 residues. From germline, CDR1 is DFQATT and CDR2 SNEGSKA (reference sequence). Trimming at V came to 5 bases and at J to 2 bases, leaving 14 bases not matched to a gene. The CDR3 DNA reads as TGCAGTGCTCAGGGATTAGCGGGGGCCCTTACCACAGATACGCAGTATTTT. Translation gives CSAQGLAGALTTDTQYF.

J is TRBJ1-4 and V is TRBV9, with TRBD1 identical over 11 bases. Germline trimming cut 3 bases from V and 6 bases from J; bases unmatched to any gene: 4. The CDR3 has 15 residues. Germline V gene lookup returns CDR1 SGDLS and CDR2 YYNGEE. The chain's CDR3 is CASSEWGQGDEKLFF. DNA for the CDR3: TGTGCCAGCAGCGAGTGGGGACAGGGGGATGAAAAACTGTTTTTT.

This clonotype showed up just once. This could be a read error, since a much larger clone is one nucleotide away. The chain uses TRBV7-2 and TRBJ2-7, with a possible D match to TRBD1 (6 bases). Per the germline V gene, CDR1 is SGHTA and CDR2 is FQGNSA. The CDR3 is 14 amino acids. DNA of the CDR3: TGTGCCAGCGGCTTAGCCAAGGACAGTTACGAGCAGTACTTC. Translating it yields CASGLAKDSYEQYF.

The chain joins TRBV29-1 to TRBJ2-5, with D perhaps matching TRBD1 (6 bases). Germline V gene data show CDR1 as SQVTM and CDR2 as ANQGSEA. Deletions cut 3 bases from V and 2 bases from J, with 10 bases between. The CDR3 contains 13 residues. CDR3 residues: CSVDGRGQETQYF. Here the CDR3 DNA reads TGCAGCGTTGATGGCAGGGGACAAGAGACCCAGTACTTC.

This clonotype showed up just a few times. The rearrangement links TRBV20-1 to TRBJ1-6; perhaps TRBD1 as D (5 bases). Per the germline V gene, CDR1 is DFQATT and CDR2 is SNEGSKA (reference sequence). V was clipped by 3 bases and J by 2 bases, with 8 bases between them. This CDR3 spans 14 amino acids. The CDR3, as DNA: TGCAGTGCTAGCGACAGTACCTATAATTCACCCCTCCACTTT. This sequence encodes CSASDSTYNSPLHF.

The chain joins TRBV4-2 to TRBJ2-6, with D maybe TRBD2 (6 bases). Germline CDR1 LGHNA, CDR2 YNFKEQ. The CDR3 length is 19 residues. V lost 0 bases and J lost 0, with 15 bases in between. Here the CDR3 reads CASSQDGGLVSSGANVLTF. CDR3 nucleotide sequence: TGTGCCAGCAGCCAAGATGGGGGGTTGGTCAGCTCTGGGGCCAACGTCCTGACTTTC.

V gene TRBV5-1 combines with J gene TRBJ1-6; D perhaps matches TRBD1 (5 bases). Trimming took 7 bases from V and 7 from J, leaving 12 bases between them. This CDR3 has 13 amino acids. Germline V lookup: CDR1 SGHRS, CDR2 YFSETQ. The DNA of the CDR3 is TGCGCCAGCGGGGAGACAGAGAATTCACCCCTCCACTTT. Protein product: CASGETENSPLHF.

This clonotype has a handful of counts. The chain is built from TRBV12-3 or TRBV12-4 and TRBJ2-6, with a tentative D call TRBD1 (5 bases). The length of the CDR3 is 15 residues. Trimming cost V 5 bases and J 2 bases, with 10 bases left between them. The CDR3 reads CASSPTVTGANVLTF. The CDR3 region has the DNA TGTGCCAGCAGTCCGACAGTAACTGGGGCCAACGTCCTGACTTTC.

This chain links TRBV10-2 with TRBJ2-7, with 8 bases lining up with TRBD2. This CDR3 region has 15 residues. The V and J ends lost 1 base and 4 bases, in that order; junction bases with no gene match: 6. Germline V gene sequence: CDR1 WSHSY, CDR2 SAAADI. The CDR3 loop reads CASSEYGGRTYEQYF. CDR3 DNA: TGCGCCAGCAGTGAGTATGGCGGGAGGACGTACGAGCAGTACTTC.

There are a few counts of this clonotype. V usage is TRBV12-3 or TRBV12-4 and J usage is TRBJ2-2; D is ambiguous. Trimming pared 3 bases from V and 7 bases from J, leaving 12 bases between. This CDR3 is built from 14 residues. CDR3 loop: CASSFRTMVGELFF. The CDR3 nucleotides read TGTGCCAGCAGTTTTCGGACCATGGTCGGGGAGCTGTTTTTT.

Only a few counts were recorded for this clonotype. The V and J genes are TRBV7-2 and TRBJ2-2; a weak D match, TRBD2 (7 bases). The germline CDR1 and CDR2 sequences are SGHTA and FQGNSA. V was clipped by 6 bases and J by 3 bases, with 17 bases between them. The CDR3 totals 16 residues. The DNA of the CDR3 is TGTGCCAGCAGGTTCGGGGGGCTAGCCCACACCGGGGAGCTGTTTTTT. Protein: CASRFGGLAHTGELFF.

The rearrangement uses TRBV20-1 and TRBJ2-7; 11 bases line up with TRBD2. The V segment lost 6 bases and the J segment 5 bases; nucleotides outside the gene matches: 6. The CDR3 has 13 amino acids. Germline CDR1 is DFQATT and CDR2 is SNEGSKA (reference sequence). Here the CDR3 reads CSAKLAGVNEQYF. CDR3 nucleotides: TGCAGTGCCAAACTAGCGGGAGTCAACGAGCAGTACTTC.

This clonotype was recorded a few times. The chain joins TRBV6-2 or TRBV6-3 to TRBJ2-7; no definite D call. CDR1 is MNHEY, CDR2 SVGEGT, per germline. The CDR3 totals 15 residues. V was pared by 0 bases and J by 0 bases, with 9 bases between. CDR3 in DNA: TGTGCCAGCAGTTACTCGGCCAGGAGCTCCTACGAGCAGTACTTC. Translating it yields CASSYSARSSYEQYF.

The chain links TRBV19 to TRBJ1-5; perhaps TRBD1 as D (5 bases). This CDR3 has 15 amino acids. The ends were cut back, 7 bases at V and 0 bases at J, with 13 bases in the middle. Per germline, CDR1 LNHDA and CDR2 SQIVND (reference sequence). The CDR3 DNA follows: TGTGCCAGTACCGCCCGGCAGGGTAGCAATCAGCCCCAGCATTTT. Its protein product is CASTARQGSNQPQHF.

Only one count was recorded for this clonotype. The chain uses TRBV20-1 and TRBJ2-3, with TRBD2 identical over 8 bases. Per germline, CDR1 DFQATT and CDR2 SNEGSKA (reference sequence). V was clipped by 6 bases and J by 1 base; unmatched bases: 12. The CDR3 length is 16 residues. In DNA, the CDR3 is TGCAGTGCCCGTCTCCCAGCGGGGGCCGGCACAGATACGCAGTATTTT. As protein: CSARLPAGAGTDTQYF.

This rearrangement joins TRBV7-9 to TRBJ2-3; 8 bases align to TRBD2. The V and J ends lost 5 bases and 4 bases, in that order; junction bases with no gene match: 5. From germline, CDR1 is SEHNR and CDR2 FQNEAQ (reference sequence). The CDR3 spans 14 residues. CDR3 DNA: TGTGCCAGCAGCGACCTGACTAGCGCAGATACGCAGTATTTT. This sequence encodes CASSDLTSADTQYF.

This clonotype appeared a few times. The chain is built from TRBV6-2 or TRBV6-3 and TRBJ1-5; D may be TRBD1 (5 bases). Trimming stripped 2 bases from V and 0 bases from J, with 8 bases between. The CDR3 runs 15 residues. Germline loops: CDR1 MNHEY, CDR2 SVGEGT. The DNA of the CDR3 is TGTGCCAGCAGTTACGCAGGGTTTAGCAATCAGCCCCAGCATTTT. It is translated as CASSYAGFSNQPQHF.

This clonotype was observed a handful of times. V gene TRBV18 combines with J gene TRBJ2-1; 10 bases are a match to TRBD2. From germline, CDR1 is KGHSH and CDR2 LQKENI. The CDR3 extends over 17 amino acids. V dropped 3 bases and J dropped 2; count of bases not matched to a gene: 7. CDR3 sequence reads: CASSPLLAGETYNEQFF. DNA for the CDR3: TGTGCCAGCTCACCCCTGCTAGCGGGGGAGACCTACAATGAGCAGTTCTTC.

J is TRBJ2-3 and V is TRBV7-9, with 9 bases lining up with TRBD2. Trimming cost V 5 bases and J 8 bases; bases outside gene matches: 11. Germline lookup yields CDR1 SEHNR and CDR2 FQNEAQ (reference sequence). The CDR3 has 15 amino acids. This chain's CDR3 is CASSLPRGGGGTQYF. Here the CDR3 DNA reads TGTGCCAGCAGCCTACCCCGCGGGGGGGGCGGTACGCAGTATTTT.

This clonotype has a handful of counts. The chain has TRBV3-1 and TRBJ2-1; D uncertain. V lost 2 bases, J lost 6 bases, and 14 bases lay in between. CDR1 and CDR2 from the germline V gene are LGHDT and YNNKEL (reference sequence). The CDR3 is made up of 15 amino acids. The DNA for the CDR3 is TGTGCCAGCAGCCAATCTCCGCCTGGGGTCAATGAGCAGTTCTTC. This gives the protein CASSQSPPGVNEQFF.

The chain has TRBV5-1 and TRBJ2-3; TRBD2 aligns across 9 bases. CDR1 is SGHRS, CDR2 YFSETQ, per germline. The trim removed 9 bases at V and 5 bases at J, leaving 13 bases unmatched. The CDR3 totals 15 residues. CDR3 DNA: TGCGCCACCACCCGTAGCGGGAGATCTGGAGATACGCAGTATTTT. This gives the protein CATTRSGRSGDTQYF.

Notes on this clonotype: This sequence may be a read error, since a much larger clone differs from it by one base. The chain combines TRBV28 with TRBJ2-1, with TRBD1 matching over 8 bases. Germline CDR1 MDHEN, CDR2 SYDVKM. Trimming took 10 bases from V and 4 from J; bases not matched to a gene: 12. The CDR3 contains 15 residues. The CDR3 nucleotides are TGTGCCAACGCACCAGGGACAGGAAATTACAATGAGCAGTTCTTC. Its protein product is CANAPGTGNYNEQFF.

CDR3 sequence (DNA): TGCGCCAGCAGCAGGGACTTTGGTGAGACCCAGTACTTC. It yields the protein CASSRDFGETQYF. This chain uses TRBV4-3 with TRBJ2-5, with D perhaps TRBD2 (6 bases). Germline V gene lookup returns CDR1 LGHNA and CDR2 YSLEER. The ends were cut back, 5 bases at V and 5 bases at J, with 12 bases in the middle. The CDR3 spans 13 residues.

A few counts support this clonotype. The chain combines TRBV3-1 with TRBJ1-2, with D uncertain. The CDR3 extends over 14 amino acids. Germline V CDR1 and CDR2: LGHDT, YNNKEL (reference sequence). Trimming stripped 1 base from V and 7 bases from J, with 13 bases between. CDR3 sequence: CASSQGAGGSGYTF. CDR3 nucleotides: TGTGCCAGCAGCCAAGGGGCCGGAGGATCTGGCTACACCTTC.